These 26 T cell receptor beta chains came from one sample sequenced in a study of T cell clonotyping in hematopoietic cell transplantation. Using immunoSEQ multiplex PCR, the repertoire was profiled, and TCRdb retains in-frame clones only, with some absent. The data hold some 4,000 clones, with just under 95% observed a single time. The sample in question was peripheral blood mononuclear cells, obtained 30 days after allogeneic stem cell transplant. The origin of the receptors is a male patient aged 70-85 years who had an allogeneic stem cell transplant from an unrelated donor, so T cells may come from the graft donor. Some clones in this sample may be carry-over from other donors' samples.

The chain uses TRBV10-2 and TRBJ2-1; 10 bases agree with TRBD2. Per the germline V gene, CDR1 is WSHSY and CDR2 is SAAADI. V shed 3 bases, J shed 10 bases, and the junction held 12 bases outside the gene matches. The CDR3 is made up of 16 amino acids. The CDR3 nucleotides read TGCGCCAGCAGTGAAGATGAGGCTAGCGGGAGTAGAGAGCAGTTCTTC. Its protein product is CASSEDEASGSREQFF.

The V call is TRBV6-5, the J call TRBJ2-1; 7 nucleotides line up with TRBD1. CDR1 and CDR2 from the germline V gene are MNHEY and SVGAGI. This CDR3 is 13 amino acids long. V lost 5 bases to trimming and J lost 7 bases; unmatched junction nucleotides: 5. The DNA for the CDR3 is TGTGCCAGCAGTCTCACAGGGGAAAATGAGCAGTTCTTC. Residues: CASSLTGENEQFF.

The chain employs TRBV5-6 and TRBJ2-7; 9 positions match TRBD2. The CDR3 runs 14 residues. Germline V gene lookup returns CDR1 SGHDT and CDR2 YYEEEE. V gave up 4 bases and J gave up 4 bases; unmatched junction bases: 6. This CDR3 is CASSIGTSFYEQYF. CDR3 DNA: TGTGCCAGCAGCATCGGGACTAGCTTTTACGAGCAGTACTTC.

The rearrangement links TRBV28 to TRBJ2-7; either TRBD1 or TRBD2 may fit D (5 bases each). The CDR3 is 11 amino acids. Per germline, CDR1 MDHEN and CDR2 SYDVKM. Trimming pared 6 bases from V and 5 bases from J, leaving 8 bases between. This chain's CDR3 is CASSRGDEQYF. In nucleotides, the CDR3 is TGTGCCAGCAGCCGAGGGGACGAGCAGTACTTC.

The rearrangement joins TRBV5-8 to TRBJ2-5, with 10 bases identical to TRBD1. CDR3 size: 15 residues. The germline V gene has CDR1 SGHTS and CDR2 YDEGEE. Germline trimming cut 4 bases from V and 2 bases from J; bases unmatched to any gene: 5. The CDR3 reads CASSRGQGRQETQYF. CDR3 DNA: TGTGCCAGCAGCAGGGGACAGGGGCGACAAGAGACCCAGTACTTC.

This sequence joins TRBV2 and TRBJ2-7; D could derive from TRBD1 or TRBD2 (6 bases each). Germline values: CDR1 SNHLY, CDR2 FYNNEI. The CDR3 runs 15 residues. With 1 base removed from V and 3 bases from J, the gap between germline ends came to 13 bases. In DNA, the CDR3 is TGTGCCAGCAGTGAAGGCGGGACACTCAACTACGAGCAGTACTTC. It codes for CASSEGGTLNYEQYF.

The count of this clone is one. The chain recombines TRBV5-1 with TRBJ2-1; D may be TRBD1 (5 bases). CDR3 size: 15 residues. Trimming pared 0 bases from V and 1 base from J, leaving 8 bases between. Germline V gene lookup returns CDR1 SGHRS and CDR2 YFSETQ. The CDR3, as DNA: TGCGCCAGCAGCTTGGGACAGAATTCCTACAATGAGCAGTTCTTC. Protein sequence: CASSLGQNSYNEQFF.

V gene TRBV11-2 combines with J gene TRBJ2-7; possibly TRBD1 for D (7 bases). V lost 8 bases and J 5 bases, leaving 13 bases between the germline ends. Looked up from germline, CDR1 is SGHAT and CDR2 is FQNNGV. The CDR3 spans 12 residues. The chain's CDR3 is CASRGTAHEQYF. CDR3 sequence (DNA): TGTGCCAGCCGGGGGACAGCCCACGAGCAGTACTTC.

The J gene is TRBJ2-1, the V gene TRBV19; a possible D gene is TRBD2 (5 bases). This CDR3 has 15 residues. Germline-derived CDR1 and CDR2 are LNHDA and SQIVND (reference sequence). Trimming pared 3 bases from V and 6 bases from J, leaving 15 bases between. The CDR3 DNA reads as TGTGCCAGTAGTATGGAGGAGCATCTTGGCAATGAGCAGTTCTTC. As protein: CASSMEEHLGNEQFF.

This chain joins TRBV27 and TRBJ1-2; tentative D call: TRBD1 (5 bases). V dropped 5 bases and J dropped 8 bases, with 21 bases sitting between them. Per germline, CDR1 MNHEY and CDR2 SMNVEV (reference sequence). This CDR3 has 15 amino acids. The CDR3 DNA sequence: TGTGCCAGCAGTCCGGGGACGGCTCCAAGAGAGGGCTACACCTTC. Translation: CASSPGTAPREGYTF.

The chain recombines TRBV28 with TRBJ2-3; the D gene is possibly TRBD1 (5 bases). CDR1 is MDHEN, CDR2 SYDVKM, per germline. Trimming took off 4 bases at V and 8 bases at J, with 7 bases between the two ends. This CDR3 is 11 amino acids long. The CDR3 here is CASSYQGTQYF. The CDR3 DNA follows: TGTGCCAGCAGTTATCAGGGTACGCAGTATTTT.

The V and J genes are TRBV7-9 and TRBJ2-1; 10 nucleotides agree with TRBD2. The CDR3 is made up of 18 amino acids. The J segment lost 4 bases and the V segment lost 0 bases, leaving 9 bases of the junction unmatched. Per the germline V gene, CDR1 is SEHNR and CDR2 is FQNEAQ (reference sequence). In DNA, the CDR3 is TGTGCCAGCAGCTTAGCGCTAGGACTAGCGGTTAAATACAATGAGCAGTTCTTC. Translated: CASSLALGLAVKYNEQFF. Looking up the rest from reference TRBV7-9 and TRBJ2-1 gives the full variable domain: DTGVSQNPRHKITKRGQNVTFRCDPISEHNRLYWYRQTLGQGPEFLTYFQNEAQLEKSRLLSDRFSAERPKGSFSTLEIQRTEQGDSAMYLCASSLALGLAVKYNEQFFGPGTRLTVL.

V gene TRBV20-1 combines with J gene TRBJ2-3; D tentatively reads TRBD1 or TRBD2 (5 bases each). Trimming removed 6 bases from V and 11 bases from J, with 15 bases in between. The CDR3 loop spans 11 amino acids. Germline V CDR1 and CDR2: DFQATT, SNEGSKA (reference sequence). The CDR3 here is CSAGRLTEQYF. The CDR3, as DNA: TGCAGTGCGGGACGACTCACGGAGCAGTATTTT.

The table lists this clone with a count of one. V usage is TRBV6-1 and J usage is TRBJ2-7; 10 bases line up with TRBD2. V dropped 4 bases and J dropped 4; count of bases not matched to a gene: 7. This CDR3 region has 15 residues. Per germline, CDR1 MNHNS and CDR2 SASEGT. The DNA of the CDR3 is TGTGCCAGCAGTGCGGGACTAGCGCGCGAGTACGAGCAGTACTTC. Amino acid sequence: CASSAGLAREYEQYF.

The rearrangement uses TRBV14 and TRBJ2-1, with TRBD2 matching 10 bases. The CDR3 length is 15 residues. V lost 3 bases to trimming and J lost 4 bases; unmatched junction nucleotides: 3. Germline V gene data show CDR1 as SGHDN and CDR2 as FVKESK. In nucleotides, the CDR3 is TGTGCCAGCAGCCAGGGACTAGCGAATTACAATGAGCAGTTCTTC. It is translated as CASSQGLANYNEQFF.

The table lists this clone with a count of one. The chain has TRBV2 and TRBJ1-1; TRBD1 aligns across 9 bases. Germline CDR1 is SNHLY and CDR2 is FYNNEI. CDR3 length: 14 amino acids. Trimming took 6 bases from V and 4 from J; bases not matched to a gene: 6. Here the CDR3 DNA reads TGTGCCAGCAGCGGCTGGGACAGGGCCACTGAAGCTTTCTTT. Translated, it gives CASSGWDRATEAFF.

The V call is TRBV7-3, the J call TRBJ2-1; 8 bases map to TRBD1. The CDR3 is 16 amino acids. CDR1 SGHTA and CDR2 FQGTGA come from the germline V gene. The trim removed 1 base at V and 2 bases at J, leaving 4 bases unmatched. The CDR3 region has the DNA TGTGCCAGCAGCTTAAGTGGACAGGGCGCCTACAATGAGCAGTTCTTC. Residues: CASSLSGQGAYNEQFF.

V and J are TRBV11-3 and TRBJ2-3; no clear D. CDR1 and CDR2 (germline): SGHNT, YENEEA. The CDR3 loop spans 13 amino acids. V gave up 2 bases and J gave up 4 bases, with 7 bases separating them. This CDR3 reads CASSLYFADTQYF. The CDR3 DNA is TGTGCCAGCAGCTTATACTTCGCAGATACGCAGTATTTT.

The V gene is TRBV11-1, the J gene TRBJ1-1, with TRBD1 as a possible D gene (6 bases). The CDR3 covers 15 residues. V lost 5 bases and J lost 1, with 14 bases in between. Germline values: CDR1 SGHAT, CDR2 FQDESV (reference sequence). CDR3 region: CASSRWTATNTEAFF. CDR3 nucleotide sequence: TGTGCCAGCAGCCGGTGGACAGCGACGAACACTGAAGCTTTCTTT.

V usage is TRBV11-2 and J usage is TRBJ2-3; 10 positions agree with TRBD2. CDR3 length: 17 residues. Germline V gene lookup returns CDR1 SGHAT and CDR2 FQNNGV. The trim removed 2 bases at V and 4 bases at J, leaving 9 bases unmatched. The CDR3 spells CASSLLDFLAGADTQYF. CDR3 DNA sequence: TGTGCCAGCAGCTTACTTGATTTCCTAGCGGGAGCAGATACGCAGTATTTT.

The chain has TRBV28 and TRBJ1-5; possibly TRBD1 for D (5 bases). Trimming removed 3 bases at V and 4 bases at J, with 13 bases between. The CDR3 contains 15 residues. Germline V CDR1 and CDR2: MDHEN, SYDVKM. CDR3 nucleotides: TGTGCCAGCAGTTTCTCAGGGAGTGAAAATCAGCCCCAGCATTTT. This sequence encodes CASSFSGSENQPQHF.

DNA for the CDR3: TGTGCCAGCAGTTTAAACAGGGTGAATCAGCCCCAGCATTTT. It codes for CASSLNRVNQPQHF. V gene TRBV27 combines with J gene TRBJ1-5; D possibly corresponds to TRBD1 (6 bases). Germline CDR1 is MNHEY and CDR2 is SMNVEV (reference sequence). Trimming left V 2 bases short and J 4 bases short, with 9 bases between. This CDR3 has 14 residues.

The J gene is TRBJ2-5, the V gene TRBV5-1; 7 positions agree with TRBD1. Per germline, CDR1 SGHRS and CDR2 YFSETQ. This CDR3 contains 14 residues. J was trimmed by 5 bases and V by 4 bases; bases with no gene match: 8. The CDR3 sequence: CASSLWTGEETQYF. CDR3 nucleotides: TGCGCCAGCAGCCTCTGGACAGGAGAGGAGACCCAGTACTTC.

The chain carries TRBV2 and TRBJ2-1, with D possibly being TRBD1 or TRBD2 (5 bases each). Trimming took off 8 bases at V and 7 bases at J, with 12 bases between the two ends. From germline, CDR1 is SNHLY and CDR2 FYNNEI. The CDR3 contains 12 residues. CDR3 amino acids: CASVGEGNEQFF. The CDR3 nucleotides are TGTGCCAGCGTGGGGGAAGGGAATGAGCAGTTCTTC.

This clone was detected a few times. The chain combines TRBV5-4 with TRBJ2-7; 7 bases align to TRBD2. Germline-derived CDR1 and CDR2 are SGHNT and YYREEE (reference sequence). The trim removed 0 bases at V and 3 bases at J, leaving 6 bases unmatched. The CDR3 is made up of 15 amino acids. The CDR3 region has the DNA TGTGCCAGCAGCTTGGCAGCTAGCGGAGTCTACGAGCAGTACTTC. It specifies CASSLAASGVYEQYF.

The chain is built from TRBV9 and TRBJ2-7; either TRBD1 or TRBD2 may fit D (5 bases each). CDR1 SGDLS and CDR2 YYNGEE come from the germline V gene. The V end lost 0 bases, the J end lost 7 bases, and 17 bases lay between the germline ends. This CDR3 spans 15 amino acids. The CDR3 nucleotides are TGTGCCAGCAGCGTAGGTCCGGGGCCGGGGTGGGAGCAGTACTTC. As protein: CASSVGPGPGWEQYF.